The clone carrying this TCR beta chain was seen more than once but under ten times. Sequenced by immunoSEQ multiplex PCR; TCRdb stores in-frame clones only, minus some. The sample includes around 170,000 clones, less than 85% of them seen just once. Germline lookup yields CDR1 LGHDT and CDR2 YNNKEL (reference sequence). The CDR3 is made up of 17 amino acids. After removal of 4 bases from V and 5 bases from J, the junction contained 13 bases not matched to a gene. The data are from a study of blood T cell repertoires in COVID-19. The sample consisted of peripheral blood. This receptor was identified in a woman older than 75 with acute or convalescent COVID-19. The chain carries TRBV3-1 (or the pseudogene TRBV3-2) and TRBJ2-5; the match to TRBD2 covers 10 bases. CDR3 nucleotides: TGTGCCAGCAGCCCCTTGGGGGCTAGCGGGAGTGGGGAGACCCAGTACTTC. Translating gives CASSPLGASGSGETQYF.